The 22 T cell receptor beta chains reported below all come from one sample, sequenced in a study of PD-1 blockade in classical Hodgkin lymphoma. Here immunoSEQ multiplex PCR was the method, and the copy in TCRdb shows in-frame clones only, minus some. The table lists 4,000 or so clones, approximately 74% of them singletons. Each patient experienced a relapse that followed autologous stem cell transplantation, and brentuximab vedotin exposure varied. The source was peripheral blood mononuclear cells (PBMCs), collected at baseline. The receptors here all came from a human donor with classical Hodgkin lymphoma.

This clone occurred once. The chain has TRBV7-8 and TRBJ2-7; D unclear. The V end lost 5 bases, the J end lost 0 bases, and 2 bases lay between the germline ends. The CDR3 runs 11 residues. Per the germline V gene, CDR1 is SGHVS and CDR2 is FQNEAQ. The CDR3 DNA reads TGTGCCAGCAGCCCCTCCTACGAGCAGTACTTC. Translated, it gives CASSPSYEQYF.

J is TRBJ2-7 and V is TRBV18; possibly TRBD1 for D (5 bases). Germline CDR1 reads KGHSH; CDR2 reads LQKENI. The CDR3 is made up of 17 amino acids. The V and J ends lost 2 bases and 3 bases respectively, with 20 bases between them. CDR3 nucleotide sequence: TGTGCCAGCTCACCAGGGTACAGGTTCTGGGCCCACTACGAGCAGTACTTC. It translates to CASSPGYRFWAHYEQYF.

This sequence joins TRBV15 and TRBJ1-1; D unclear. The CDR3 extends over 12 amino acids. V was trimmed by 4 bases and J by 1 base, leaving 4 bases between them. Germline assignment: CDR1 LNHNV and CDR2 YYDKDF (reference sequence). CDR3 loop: CATSTENTEAFF. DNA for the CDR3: TGTGCCACCAGCACGGAGAACACTGAAGCTTTCTTT.

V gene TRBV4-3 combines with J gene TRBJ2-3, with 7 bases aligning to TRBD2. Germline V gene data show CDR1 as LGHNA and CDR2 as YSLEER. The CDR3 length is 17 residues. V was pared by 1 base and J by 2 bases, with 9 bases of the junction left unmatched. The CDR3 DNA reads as TGCGCCAGCAGCCAAGCTCCGACTAGCTTTTCCACAGATACGCAGTATTTT. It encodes CASSQAPTSFSTDTQYF.

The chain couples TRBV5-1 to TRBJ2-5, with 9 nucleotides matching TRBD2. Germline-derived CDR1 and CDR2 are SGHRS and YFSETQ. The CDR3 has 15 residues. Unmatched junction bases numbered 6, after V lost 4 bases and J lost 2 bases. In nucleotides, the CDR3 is TGCGCCAGCAGCCTGAGGACTAGCGCACAAGAGACCCAGTACTTC. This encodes CASSLRTSAQETQYF.

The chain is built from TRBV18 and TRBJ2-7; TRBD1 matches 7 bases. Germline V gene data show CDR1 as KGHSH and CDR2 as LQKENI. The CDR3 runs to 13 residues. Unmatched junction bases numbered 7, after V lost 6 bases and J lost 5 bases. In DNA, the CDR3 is TGTGCCAGCTCGCCCGGGACAGACAACGAGCAGTACTTC. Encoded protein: CASSPGTDNEQYF. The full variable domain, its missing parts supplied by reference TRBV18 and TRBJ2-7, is NAGVMQNPRHLVRRRGQEARLRCSPMKGHSHVYWYRQLPEEGLKFMVYLQKENIIDESGMPKERFSAEFPKEGPSILRIQQVVRGDSAAYFCASSPGTDNEQYFGPGTRLTVT.

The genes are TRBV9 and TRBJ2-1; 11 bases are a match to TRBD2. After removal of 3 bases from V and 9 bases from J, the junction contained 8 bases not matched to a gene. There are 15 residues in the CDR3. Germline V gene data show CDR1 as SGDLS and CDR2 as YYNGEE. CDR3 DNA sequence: TGTGCCAGCAGCGCTATAGCGGGAGGGCTAACTGAGCAGTTCTTC. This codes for CASSAIAGGLTEQFF.

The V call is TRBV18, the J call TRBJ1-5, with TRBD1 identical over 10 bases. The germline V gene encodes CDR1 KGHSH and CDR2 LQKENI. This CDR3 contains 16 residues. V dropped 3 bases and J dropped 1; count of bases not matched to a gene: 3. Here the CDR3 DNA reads TGTGCCAGCTCACCGGGGACAGGGGTGAGCAATCAGCCCCAGCATTTT. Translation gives CASSPGTGVSNQPQHF.

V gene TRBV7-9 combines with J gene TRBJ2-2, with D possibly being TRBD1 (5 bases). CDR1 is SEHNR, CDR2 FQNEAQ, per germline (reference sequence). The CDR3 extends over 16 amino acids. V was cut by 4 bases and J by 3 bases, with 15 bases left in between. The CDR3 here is CASSSPQTADTGELFF. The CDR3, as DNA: TGTGCCAGCAGCTCCCCCCAGACAGCCGACACCGGGGAGCTGTTTTTT.

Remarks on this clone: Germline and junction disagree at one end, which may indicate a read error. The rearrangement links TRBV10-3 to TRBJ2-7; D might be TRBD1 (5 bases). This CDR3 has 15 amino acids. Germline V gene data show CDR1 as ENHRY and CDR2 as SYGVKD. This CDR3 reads CASSYSTTAGYEQYF. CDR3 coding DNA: TGTGCCAGCAGTTACTCGACGACAGCCGGTTACGAGCAGTACTTC.

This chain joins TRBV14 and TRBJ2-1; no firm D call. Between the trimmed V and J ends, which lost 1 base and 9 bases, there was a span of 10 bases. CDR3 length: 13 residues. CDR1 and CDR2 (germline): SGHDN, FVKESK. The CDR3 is CASSQGLQLEQFF. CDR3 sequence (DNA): TGTGCCAGCAGCCAAGGTCTACAGCTTGAGCAGTTCTTC.

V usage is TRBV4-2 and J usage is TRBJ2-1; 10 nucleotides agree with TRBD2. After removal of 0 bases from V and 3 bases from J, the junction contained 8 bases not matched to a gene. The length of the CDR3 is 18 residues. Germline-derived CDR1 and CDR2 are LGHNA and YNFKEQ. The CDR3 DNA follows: TGTGCCAGCAGCCAAGATTTACTGTTAGCGGGAGGCTACAATGAGCAGTTCTTC. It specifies CASSQDLLLAGGYNEQFF.

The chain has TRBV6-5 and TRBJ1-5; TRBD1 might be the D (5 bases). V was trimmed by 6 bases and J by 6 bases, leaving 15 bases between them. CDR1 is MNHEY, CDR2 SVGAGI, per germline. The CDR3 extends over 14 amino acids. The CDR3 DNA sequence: TGTGCCAGCAGCAAAGGTGGGGCAAGTCAGCCCCAGCATTTT. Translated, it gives CASSKGGASQPQHF.

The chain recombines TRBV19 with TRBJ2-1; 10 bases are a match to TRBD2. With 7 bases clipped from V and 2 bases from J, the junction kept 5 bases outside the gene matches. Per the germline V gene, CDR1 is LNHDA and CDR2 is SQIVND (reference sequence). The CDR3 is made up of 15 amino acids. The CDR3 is CASKASGSPYNEQFF. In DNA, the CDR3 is TGTGCCAGTAAGGCTAGCGGGAGCCCCTACAATGAGCAGTTCTTC.

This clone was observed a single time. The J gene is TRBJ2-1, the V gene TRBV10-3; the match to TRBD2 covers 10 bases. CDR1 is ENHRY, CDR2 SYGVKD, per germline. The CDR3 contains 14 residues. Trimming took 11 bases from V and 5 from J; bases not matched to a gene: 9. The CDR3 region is CAAGRLAGDNEQFF. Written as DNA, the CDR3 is TGTGCCGCCGGGAGGCTAGCGGGAGACAATGAGCAGTTCTTC.

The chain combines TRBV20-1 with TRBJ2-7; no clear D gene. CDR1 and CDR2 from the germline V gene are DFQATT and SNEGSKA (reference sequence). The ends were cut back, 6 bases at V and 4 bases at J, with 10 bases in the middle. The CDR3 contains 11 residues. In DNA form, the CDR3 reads TGCAGTGCCAGACCAGGATACGAGCAGTACTTC. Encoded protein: CSARPGYEQYF.

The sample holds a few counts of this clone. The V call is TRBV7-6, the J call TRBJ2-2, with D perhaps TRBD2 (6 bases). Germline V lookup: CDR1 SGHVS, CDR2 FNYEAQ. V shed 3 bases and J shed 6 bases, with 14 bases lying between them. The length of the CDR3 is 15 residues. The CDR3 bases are TGTGCCAGCAGCTTCAAGGGCGGGGTGGCCGGGGAGCTGTTTTTT. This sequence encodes CASSFKGGVAGELFF.

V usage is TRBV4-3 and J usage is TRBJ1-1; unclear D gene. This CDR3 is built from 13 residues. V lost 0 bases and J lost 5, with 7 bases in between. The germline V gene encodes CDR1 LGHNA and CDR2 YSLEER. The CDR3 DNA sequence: TGCGCCAGCAGCCAAGATCCGGTGACTGAAGCTTTCTTT. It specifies CASSQDPVTEAFF.

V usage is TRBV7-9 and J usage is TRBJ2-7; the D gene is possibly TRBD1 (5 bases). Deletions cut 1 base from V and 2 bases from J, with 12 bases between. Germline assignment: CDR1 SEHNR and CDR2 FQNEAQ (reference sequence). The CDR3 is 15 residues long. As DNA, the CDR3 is TGTGCCAGCAGCTTAGGAGCAGGGCTTGCCTACGAGCAGTACTTC. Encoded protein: CASSLGAGLAYEQYF.

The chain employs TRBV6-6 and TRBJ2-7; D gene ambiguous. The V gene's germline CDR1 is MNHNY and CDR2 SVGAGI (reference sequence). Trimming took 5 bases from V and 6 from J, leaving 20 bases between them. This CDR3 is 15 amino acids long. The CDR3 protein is CASSPSEAWPGEQYF. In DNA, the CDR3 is TGTGCCAGCAGTCCTTCAGAGGCCTGGCCGGGCGAGCAGTACTTC.

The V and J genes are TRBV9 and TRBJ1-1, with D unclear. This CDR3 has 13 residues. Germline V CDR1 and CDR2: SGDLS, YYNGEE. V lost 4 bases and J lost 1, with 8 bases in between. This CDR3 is CASSTKGNTEAFF. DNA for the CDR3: TGTGCCAGCAGCACGAAGGGGAACACTGAAGCTTTCTTT. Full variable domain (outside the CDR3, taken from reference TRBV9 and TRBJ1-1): DSGVTQTPKHLITATGQRVTLRCSPRSGDLSVYWYQQSLDQGLQFLIQYYNGEERAKGNILERFSAQQFPDLHSELNLSSLELGDSALYFCASSTKGNTEAFFGQGTRLTVV.

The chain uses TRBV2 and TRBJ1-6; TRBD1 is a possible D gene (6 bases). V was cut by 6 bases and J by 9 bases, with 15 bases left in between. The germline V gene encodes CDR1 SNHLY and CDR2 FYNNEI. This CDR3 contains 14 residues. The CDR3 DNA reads TGTGCCAGCAGCAACAGGGTGTTAGCTTCACCCCTCCACTTT. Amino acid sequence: CASSNRVLASPLHF.